This TCR beta chain was profiled in a study of blood T cells in healthy people across ages. Whole-study results and caveats: Unsorted PBMC input precluded a conclusive naive versus antigen-experienced comparison.

Alongside a J-beta primer mix, a sample-barcoded 5' primer served in a second PCR lasting about 7 to 12 cycles. TCRdb passed the 5' RACE reads through MiXCR, listing each CDR3 protein once. Here the sample spans 750,000 or so distinct CDR3 sequences, more than 20% being singletons. This clonotype has a count of ten or more. Its antigen is currently unknown. The CDR3 sequence is 12 residues long. The V gene lost 6 bases and the J gene lost 0 bases, with 4 bases spanning the gap. The data were also submitted as part of a second study, on T cells of mothers and their children. As that study records: Comparable shaping of TCR recombination output by thymic selection was observed in related and unrelated pairs.

The specimen sequenced was blood. The sequence was collected from a boy younger than 18 in good health. The chain combines TRBV12-3 or TRBV12-4 with TRBJ2-3; no definite D call. The CDR3 loop is CASSSSTDTQYF. The CDR3 DNA reads as TGTGCCAGCAGCTCGAGCACAGATACGCAGTATTTT.